One sample yielded the 32 T cell receptor beta chains listed below, sequenced in a study of naive and memory T cell subsets. Two oligonucleotides, mixed equimolar, formed the beta constant-region primer covering TRBC1 and TRBC2. Nested alpha and beta constant-region primers with the SP2 primer drove four PCR rounds on ligated cDNA. Using its own MiXCR run on the UMI-ligation and nested PCR reads, TCRdb lists one record per CDR3 protein. The sample lists about 82,000 distinct CDR3 sequences, approximately 10% occurring once. The material sequenced was naive CD8+ T cells from blood. The receptor set was obtained from a human donor in good health.

The chain has TRBV6-1 and TRBJ2-1; D possibly corresponds to TRBD1 (6 bases). Germline CDR1 reads MNHNS; CDR2 reads SASEGT. The V end was cut by 7 bases, the J end by 9 bases, with 19 bases between. This CDR3 is built from 14 residues. CDR3 region: CASTEGTRRGEQFF. CDR3 sequence (DNA): TGTGCCAGCACCGAAGGGACAAGGCGAGGTGAGCAGTTCTTC.

Concerning this clonotype itself: This may arise from a read error, as a much more abundant clone is one base away. The chain couples TRBV20-1 to TRBJ2-7; 10 nucleotides agree with TRBD2. This CDR3 contains 16 residues. Trimming cost V 0 bases and J 2 bases; bases outside gene matches: 7. The germline V gene has CDR1 DFQATT and CDR2 SNEGSKA (reference sequence). CDR3 in DNA: TGCAGTGCTAGAGAAGGGACTAGCGTGATCACCTACGAGCAGTACTTC. Residues: CSAREGTSVITYEQYF.

This clonotype was observed a handful of times. This sequence joins TRBV12-3 or TRBV12-4 and TRBJ2-1, with D possibly being TRBD2 (6 bases). Trimming removed 5 bases at V and 6 bases at J, with 11 bases between. The CDR3 is 13 amino acids. CDR3 amino acids: CASSAGTGNEQFF. The CDR3 DNA sequence: TGTGCCAGCAGTGCCGGGACTGGCAATGAGCAGTTCTTC.

This clonotype occurred a few times. The chain is built from TRBV30 and TRBJ2-2; 7 bases line up with TRBD1. The J segment lost 1 base and the V segment lost 8 bases, leaving 4 bases of the junction unmatched. This CDR3 contains 13 residues. The germline V gene has CDR1 GTSNPN and CDR2 SVGIG (reference sequence). The CDR3 protein is CAGWTGNTGELFF. The DNA of the CDR3 is TGTGCCGGATGGACAGGGAACACCGGGGAGCTGTTTTTT.

The genes are TRBV9 and TRBJ1-2; D uncertain. CDR3 length equals 14 residues. Trimming removed 0 bases at V and 4 bases at J, with 10 bases between. CDR1 SGDLS and CDR2 YYNGEE come from the germline V gene. CDR3 in DNA: TGTGCCAGCAGCGTAGGGGCTTCCCTCTATGGCTACACCTTC. This codes for CASSVGASLYGYTF.

The V gene is TRBV6-2 or TRBV6-3, the J gene TRBJ2-7, with TRBD2 matching over 14 bases. The CDR3 length is 18 residues. Looked up from germline, CDR1 is MNHEY and CDR2 is SVGEGT. Trimming removed 5 bases from V and 2 bases from J; junction bases left unmatched: 11. The CDR3 nucleotides read TGTGCCAGCAGTCCCGGGACTAGCGGGAGAATCGGGGCCTACGAGCAGTACTTC. Amino acids: CASSPGTSGRIGAYEQYF.

This clonotype was recorded many times. The chain links TRBV29-1 to TRBJ2-7; TRBD2 aligns across 8 bases. The V segment lost 3 bases and the J segment 0 bases; nucleotides outside the gene matches: 1. The CDR3 loop spans 13 amino acids. Germline V gives CDR1 SQVTM, CDR2 ANQGSEA. The CDR3 nucleotides read TGCAGCGTTGAGACTAGCGCCTCCTACGAGCAGTACTTC. Its translation: CSVETSASYEQYF.

The rearrangement links TRBV27 to TRBJ2-1, with 7 nucleotides matching TRBD2. CDR3 length: 13 residues. Per the germline V gene, CDR1 is MNHEY and CDR2 is SMNVEV (reference sequence). The junction had 4 bases not matched to a gene; V was cut back by 6 bases and J by 5 bases. The chain's CDR3 is CASSWGLNNEQFF. In nucleotides, the CDR3 is TGTGCCAGCAGCTGGGGACTAAACAATGAGCAGTTCTTC.

The chain employs TRBV9 and TRBJ1-2; possibly TRBD1 for D (5 bases). This CDR3 comprises 11 residues. V dropped 3 bases and J dropped 10 bases, with 10 bases sitting between them. Germline V gives CDR1 SGDLS, CDR2 YYNGEE. The CDR3: CASSGREVYTF. The CDR3 coding sequence is TGTGCCAGCAGCGGCAGGGAAGTCTACACCTTC.

V usage is TRBV27 and J usage is TRBJ2-5, with 7 nucleotides matching TRBD2. This CDR3 has 19 amino acids. Germline CDR1 is MNHEY and CDR2 is SMNVEV (reference sequence). The junction had 16 bases not matched to a gene; V was cut back by 1 base and J by 2 bases. In DNA form, the CDR3 reads TGTGCCAGCAGTTTATTTTTCAATGGACGGGAGGAAGGGCAAGAGACCCAGTACTTC. This encodes CASSLFFNGREEGQETQYF.

This clonotype has more than one count but fewer than ten. The V gene is TRBV28, the J gene TRBJ2-7, with a tentative D call TRBD2 (5 bases). The CDR3 totals 13 residues. Trimming cost V 3 bases and J 7 bases, with 13 bases left between them. Germline values: CDR1 MDHEN, CDR2 SYDVKM. The CDR3 loop reads CASSLSGSWEQYF. The CDR3 bases are TGTGCCAGCAGTTTGTCGGGGTCGTGGGAGCAGTACTTC.

This clonotype was recorded at least ten times. The chain carries TRBV20-1 and TRBJ2-2; 12 nucleotides agree with TRBD2. V was clipped by 2 bases and J by 6 bases; unmatched bases: 7. CDR1 and CDR2 from the germline V gene are DFQATT and SNEGSKA (reference sequence). The CDR3 is 16 amino acids. The CDR3 reads CSARSTSGRRAGELFF. In DNA, the CDR3 is TGCAGTGCTAGATCGACTAGCGGGAGACGTGCCGGGGAGCTGTTTTTT.

The chain links TRBV12-3 or TRBV12-4 to TRBJ2-1, with D perhaps matching TRBD2 (6 bases). There are 13 residues in the CDR3. Deletions cut 3 bases from V and 6 bases from J, with 9 bases between. The DNA for the CDR3 is TGTGCCAGCAGTTTTATGGGGGGCAATGAGCAGTTCTTC. This sequence encodes CASSFMGGNEQFF.

The gene calls are TRBV10-3 and TRBJ1-1; a weak D match, TRBD1 (5 bases). The germline V gene has CDR1 ENHRY and CDR2 SYGVKD. The CDR3 spans 13 residues. V was clipped by 4 bases and J by 2 bases, with 8 bases between them. CDR3 DNA: TGTGCCATCAGTGGCACAGGAAACACTGAAGCTTTCTTT. Amino acid sequence: CAISGTGNTEAFF.

CDR3 DNA: TGTGCCAGCAGCGACAGTTCCCCAGATACGCAGTATTTT. Protein product: CASSDSSPDTQYF. The chain combines TRBV27 with TRBJ2-3; the D gene is possibly TRBD1 (5 bases). Per germline, CDR1 MNHEY and CDR2 SMNVEV (reference sequence). V was cut by 6 bases and J by 4 bases, with 11 bases left in between. The CDR3 spans 13 residues.

Ten or more counts support this clonotype. The chain carries TRBV2 and TRBJ1-1; tentatively, D is TRBD1 (6 bases). Trimming cost V 6 bases and J 7 bases, with 12 bases left between them. Germline V lookup: CDR1 SNHLY, CDR2 FYNNEI. The CDR3 spans 12 residues. CDR3: CASRGGINEAFF. For the CDR3, the DNA is TGTGCCAGCAGGGGGGGCATAAATGAAGCTTTCTTT.

This clonotype was found a few times. The chain couples TRBV7-2 to TRBJ2-7; 11 bases are shared with TRBD2. The J segment lost 2 bases and the V segment lost 5 bases, leaving 8 bases of the junction unmatched. The CDR3 is 16 residues long. From germline, CDR1 is SGHTA and CDR2 FQGNSA. The CDR3 protein is CASSPNPGLAAYEQYF. The CDR3 coding sequence is TGTGCCAGCAGCCCAAATCCGGGACTAGCGGCCTACGAGCAGTACTTC.

At least ten counts were recorded for this clonotype. V gene TRBV12-3 or TRBV12-4 combines with J gene TRBJ1-1; D possibly corresponds to TRBD1 (6 bases). The CDR3 has 14 amino acids. Trimming shortened V by 7 bases and J by 6 bases, and 18 bases separated the two germline ends. Here the CDR3 DNA reads TGTGCCAGCACCACACCGGGACAACCGGCTGAAGCTTTCTTT. It codes for CASTTPGQPAEAFF.

This chain's CDR3 is CASSADLAEAFF. The CDR3 region has the DNA TGTGCCAGCAGTGCCGATTTGGCTGAAGCTTTCTTT. This chain joins TRBV13 and TRBJ1-1, with D hard to call. Per germline, CDR1 PRHDT and CDR2 FYEKMQ (reference sequence). The germline V and J ends were trimmed by 6 bases and 6 bases, with 11 bases remaining between them. The CDR3 sequence is 12 residues long.

This clonotype has ten or more counts. The chain has TRBV15 and TRBJ2-1, with TRBD2 as a possible D gene (6 bases). Looked up from germline, CDR1 is LNHNV and CDR2 is YYDKDF (reference sequence). V was pared by 1 base and J by 4 bases, with 11 bases between. This CDR3 is 15 amino acids long. The CDR3 loop is CATSRAGVGYNEQFF. The CDR3 bases are TGTGCCACCAGCAGAGCGGGAGTAGGATACAATGAGCAGTTCTTC.

Remarks on this clonotype: A much larger clone differs from this one at a single base, so this may be a read error. V gene TRBV7-9 combines with J gene TRBJ2-7; 7 nucleotides agree with TRBD1. The CDR3 length is 14 residues. Germline CDR1 and CDR2: SEHNR and FQNEAQ (reference sequence). The CDR3 nucleotides are TGTGCCAGCAGCTACCGACAGGGCGCCAACGAGAAGTACTTC. Translated, it gives CASSYRQGANEKYF.

This sequence joins TRBV5-5 and TRBJ2-7, with 7 bases fitting TRBD2. The V gene's germline CDR1 is SGHKS and CDR2 YYEKEE (reference sequence). V shed 0 bases and J 2 bases; nucleotides not matched to a gene: 2. The length of the CDR3 is 14 residues. The CDR3 sequence: CASSLAGTTYEQYF. The CDR3 DNA reads TGTGCCAGCAGCTTGGCGGGGACTACCTACGAGCAGTACTTC.

The chain uses TRBV18 and TRBJ2-1; D is possibly TRBD2 (5 bases). Germline V gene lookup returns CDR1 KGHSH and CDR2 LQKENI. The V end lost 4 bases, the J end lost 7 bases, and 23 bases lay between the germline ends. This CDR3 is built from 17 residues. The CDR3 DNA reads as TGTGCCAGCTCACTTCACGCGAGGACCCACCCGGGGAATGAGCAGTTCTTC. Encoded protein: CASSLHARTHPGNEQFF.

The rearrangement links TRBV2 to TRBJ2-2; TRBD2 agrees at 9 bases. The CDR3 length is 15 residues. Unmatched junction bases numbered 3, after V lost 3 bases and J lost 4 bases. Germline values: CDR1 SNHLY, CDR2 FYNNEI. Here the CDR3 DNA reads TGTGCCAGCAGTGATAGCGGGAGAGTCACCGGGGAGCTGTTTTTT. This translates into CASSDSGRVTGELFF. The complete variable domain, with remaining parts taken from reference TRBV2 and TRBJ2-2, reads EPEVTQTPSHQVTQMGQEVILRCVPISNHLYFYWYRQILGQKVEFLVSFYNNEISEKSEIFDDQFSVERPDGSNFTLKIRSTKLEDSAMYFCASSDSGRVTGELFFGEGSRLTVL.

This clonotype showed up just a few times. The V gene is TRBV2, the J gene TRBJ1-1; D not certain. Trimming removed 10 bases at V and 0 bases at J, with 12 bases between. This CDR3 spans 13 amino acids. Germline V gene lookup returns CDR1 SNHLY and CDR2 FYNNEI. The CDR3 region has the DNA TGTGCCAACCCTGGCACAGTGAACACTGAAGCTTTCTTT. As protein: CANPGTVNTEAFF.

This clonotype occurred many times. This sequence joins TRBV4-1 and TRBJ2-7; no clear D gene. CDR1 and CDR2 from the germline V gene are MGHRA and YSYEKL. The CDR3 loop spans 13 amino acids. V lost 1 base and J lost 0, with 4 bases in between. In nucleotides, the CDR3 is TGCGCCAGCAGCCAAGGCCCCTCCTACGAGCAGTACTTC. Its translation: CASSQGPSYEQYF.

The chain couples TRBV5-4 to TRBJ2-5, with 7 nucleotides matching TRBD1. Germline assignment: CDR1 SGHNT and CDR2 YYREEE (reference sequence). V shed 4 bases and J 2 bases; nucleotides not matched to a gene: 5. This CDR3 has 14 residues. Written as DNA, the CDR3 is TGTGCCAGCAGCCCGGAGACAGGGCAAGAGACCCAGTACTTC. It translates to CASSPETGQETQYF.

The chain combines TRBV5-4 with TRBJ2-2, with a weak D call TRBD1 (5 bases). CDR3 size: 15 residues. With 2 bases removed from V and 0 bases from J, the gap between germline ends came to 8 bases. Looked up from germline, CDR1 is SGHNT and CDR2 is YYREEE (reference sequence). The CDR3 is CASSFKQANTGELFF. The DNA of the CDR3 is TGTGCCAGCAGCTTTAAACAGGCGAACACCGGGGAGCTGTTTTTT. The complete variable domain, with remaining parts taken from reference TRBV5-4 and TRBJ2-2, reads ETGVTQSPTHLIKTRGQQVTLRCSSQSGHNTVSWYQQALGQGPQFIFQYYREEENGRGNFPPRFSGLQFPNYSSELNVNALELDDSALYLCASSFKQANTGELFFGEGSRLTVL.

This clonotype was picked up many times. This sequence joins TRBV29-1 and TRBJ2-3; 7 positions match TRBD1. The CDR3 totals 15 residues. From germline, CDR1 is SQVTM and CDR2 ANQGSEA. Trimming cost V 4 bases and J 1 base; bases outside gene matches: 8. CDR3 amino acids: CSVGKQGFRTDTQYF. The CDR3 bases are TGCAGCGTTGGAAAACAGGGGTTTCGCACAGATACGCAGTATTTT.

The table lists this clonotype with a few counts. V gene TRBV29-1 combines with J gene TRBJ2-7; D not certain. V lost 4 bases to trimming and J lost 0 bases, with 13 bases between them. The germline V gene encodes CDR1 SQVTM and CDR2 ANQGSEA. The CDR3 has 14 residues. CDR3 protein: CSVVADGSSYEQYF. Written as DNA, the CDR3 is TGCAGCGTTGTAGCCGACGGCAGCTCCTACGAGCAGTACTTC.

This clonotype was counted between two and nine times. CDR3 sequence: CASSTQTGFEAFF. In DNA form, the CDR3 reads TGTGCCAGCAGCACCCAGACAGGGTTTGAAGCTTTCTTT. This chain links TRBV3-1 with TRBJ1-1, with 7 bases identical to TRBD1. V lost 5 bases to trimming and J lost 7 bases; unmatched junction nucleotides: 7. The germline gives CDR1 LGHDT, CDR2 YNNKEL (reference sequence). The CDR3 loop spans 13 amino acids.

This clonotype has more than one count but fewer than ten. This chain joins TRBV9 and TRBJ2-2, with 9 bases fitting TRBD1. This CDR3 is 13 amino acids long. Per the germline V gene, CDR1 is SGDLS and CDR2 is YYNGEE. V was clipped by 6 bases and J by 5 bases; unmatched bases: 2. CDR3 in DNA: TGTGCCAGCAAGGGGACAGGGACCGGGGAGCTGTTTTTT. This translates into CASKGTGTGELFF.